These 13 T cell receptor beta chains were all obtained from the same sample, sequenced in a study of CD8+ T cells in alopecia areata. The treatment: oral pan-JAK inhibitor, 5-10 mg twice daily. Extracted from the samples, RNA was reverse transcribed into cDNA to serve as the sequencing template. Only in-frame clones appear in the TCRdb table, and some are missing; sequencing was by immunoSEQ multiplex PCR. Among some 210,000 clones listed, 66% were seen once. This specimen consisted of CD4+ T cells sorted from blood, obtained around week 44, from a patient treated with tofacitinib. The receptors come from a human donor with alopecia areata.

In this sample, this clone turned up a few times. The chain recombines TRBV6-1 with TRBJ1-2; the match to TRBD1 covers 12 bases. V trimming: 5 bases; J trimming: 3 bases; junction bases outside the gene matches: 4. Germline loops: CDR1 MNHNS, CDR2 SASEGT. The CDR3 consists of 15 residues. CDR3 in amino acids: CASSPGTGGYYGYTF. The CDR3 DNA reads as TGTGCCAGCAGTCCGGGGACAGGGGGCTACTATGGCTACACCTTC.

The chain combines TRBV29-1 with TRBJ2-1, with D unclear. From germline, CDR1 is SQVTM and CDR2 ANQGSEA. This CDR3 has 15 amino acids. V lost 6 bases to trimming and J lost 5 bases, with 20 bases between them. This CDR3 reads CSVLPRLEGDNEQFF. The CDR3 DNA reads TGCAGCGTCCTGCCCCGGCTAGAAGGTGACAATGAGCAGTTCTTC.

The chain links TRBV29-1 to TRBJ1-2; 7 positions agree with TRBD1. The CDR3 has 12 residues. V shed 5 bases and J 12 bases; nucleotides not matched to a gene: 12. Germline V lookup: CDR1 SQVTM, CDR2 ANQGSEA. Here the CDR3 reads CSVRPGQPGDTF. The CDR3 DNA is TGCAGCGTTAGGCCGGGACAGCCGGGTGACACCTTC.

The chain couples TRBV7-2 to TRBJ2-1; D call uncertain. The V end lost 3 bases, the J end lost 7 bases, and 4 bases lay between the germline ends. The CDR3 covers 11 residues. The V gene's germline CDR1 is SGHTA and CDR2 FQGNSA. The CDR3 reads CASSFGNEQFF. CDR3 DNA sequence: TGTGCCAGCAGCTTCGGTAATGAGCAGTTCTTC.

This rearrangement joins TRBV19 to TRBJ1-1, with D hard to call. CDR3 length equals 14 residues. Germline V gives CDR1 LNHDA, CDR2 SQIVND (reference sequence). V was clipped by 2 bases and J by 6 bases, with 13 bases between them. DNA of the CDR3: TGTGCCAGTAGTATAAGATCGGAGGGAGCTGAAGCTTTCTTT. Protein: CASSIRSEGAEAFF.

The V and J genes are TRBV2 and TRBJ1-1; 10 bases match TRBD1. CDR3 length: 15 amino acids. J lost 1 base, V lost 6 bases, and 5 bases had no gene match. CDR1 SNHLY and CDR2 FYNNEI come from the germline V gene. CDR3 amino acids: CASRPGQGRNTEAFF. Written as DNA, the CDR3 is TGTGCCAGCAGGCCGGGACAGGGGAGGAACACTGAAGCTTTCTTT.

The chain couples TRBV6-1 to TRBJ1-1; tentative D call: TRBD1 (5 bases). V shed 5 bases and J shed 9 bases, with 13 bases lying between them. The CDR3 consists of 12 residues. Germline assignment: CDR1 MNHNS and CDR2 SASEGT. CDR3 sequence: CASSLGVIQAFF. CDR3 nucleotides: TGTGCCAGCAGTTTAGGGGTTATACAAGCTTTCTTT.

The gene calls are TRBV19 and TRBJ1-5; D uncertain. Germline CDR1 and CDR2: LNHDA and SQIVND (reference sequence). Trimming removed 5 bases at V and 6 bases at J, with 23 bases between. The CDR3 has 17 residues. The CDR3 here is CASSLPLWEGPRQPQHF. In DNA form, the CDR3 reads TGTGCCAGTAGTTTGCCTCTGTGGGAGGGCCCTCGTCAGCCCCAGCATTTT.

The CDR3 here is CASSSTTGRLQGGYTF. CDR3 nucleotides: TGTGCCAGCAGCTCCACTACGGGACGGCTGCAGGGTGGCTACACCTTC. J is TRBJ1-2 and V is TRBV7-9; D is perhaps TRBD1 (5 bases). This CDR3 comprises 16 residues. V lost 4 bases, J lost 7 bases, and 22 bases lay in between. Germline V CDR1 and CDR2: SEHNR, FQNEAQ (reference sequence). The full variable domain, with the rest looked up from reference TRBV7-9 and TRBJ1-2, is DTGVSQNPRHKITKRGQNVTFRCDPISEHNRLYWYRQTLGQGPEFLTYFQNEAQLEKSRLLSDRFSAERPKGSFSTLEIQRTEQGDSAMYLCASSSTTGRLQGGYTFGSGTRLTVV.

V gene TRBV2 combines with J gene TRBJ1-6; D may be TRBD1 (6 bases). The V gene lost 2 bases and the J gene lost 6 bases, with 8 bases spanning the gap. CDR1 is SNHLY, CDR2 FYNNEI, per germline. The CDR3 length is 14 residues. The CDR3 loop reads CASSETGFNSPLHF. The CDR3 DNA reads TGTGCCAGCAGTGAAACAGGGTTTAATTCACCCCTCCACTTT.

This rearrangement joins TRBV11-2 to TRBJ2-3; 8 bases match TRBD2. Germline V CDR1 and CDR2: SGHAT, FQNNGV. V lost 6 bases, J lost 2 bases, and 10 bases stayed unmatched. This CDR3 is built from 16 residues. The CDR3 here is CASSLRSGGTTDTQYF. DNA for the CDR3: TGTGCCAGCAGTCTCCGTTCGGGGGGGACCACAGATACGCAGTATTTT.

The chain recombines TRBV29-1 with TRBJ2-2, with no clear D. The germline V gene encodes CDR1 SQVTM and CDR2 ANQGSEA. This CDR3 is built from 14 residues. V lost 4 bases, J lost 3 bases, and 12 bases lay in between. The CDR3 here is CSVAPESYTGELFF. Here the CDR3 DNA reads TGCAGCGTTGCCCCGGAAAGCTACACCGGGGAGCTGTTTTTT.

This chain uses TRBV2 with TRBJ1-2; D ambiguous. The germline V and J ends were trimmed by 5 bases and 6 bases, with 10 bases remaining between them. Germline loops: CDR1 SNHLY, CDR2 FYNNEI. The CDR3 contains 12 residues. In DNA, the CDR3 is TGTGCCAGCAGTCCTGGCCAGGATGGCTACACCTTC. Translated: CASSPGQDGYTF.